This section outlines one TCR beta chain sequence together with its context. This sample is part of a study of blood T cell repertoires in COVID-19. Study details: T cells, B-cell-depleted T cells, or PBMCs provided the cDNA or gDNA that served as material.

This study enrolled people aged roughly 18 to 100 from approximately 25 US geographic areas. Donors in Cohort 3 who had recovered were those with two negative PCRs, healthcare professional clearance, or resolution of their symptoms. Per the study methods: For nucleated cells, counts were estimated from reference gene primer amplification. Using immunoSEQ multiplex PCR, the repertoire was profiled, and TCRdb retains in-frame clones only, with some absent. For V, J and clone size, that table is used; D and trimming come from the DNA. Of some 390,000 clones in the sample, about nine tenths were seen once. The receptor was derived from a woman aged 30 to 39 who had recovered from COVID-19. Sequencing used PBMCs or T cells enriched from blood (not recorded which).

The CDR3 region has the DNA TGTGCCACCAGCAGAGATGATCAGGGGGTCGTGGCCGGGGAGCTGTTTTTT. Amino acids: CATSRDDQGVVAGELFF. The chain recombines TRBV15 with TRBJ2-2; 7 nucleotides line up with TRBD1. V lost 0 bases and J lost 6; bases outside the gene matches: 10. CDR1 and CDR2 (germline): LNHNV, YYDKDF (reference sequence). The CDR3 consists of 17 residues.